The clone carrying this T cell receptor (beta chain) was recorded a few times. Its antigen is unknown. From germline, CDR1 is SGHNT and CDR2 YYREEE (reference sequence). The CDR3 covers 15 residues. V lost 4 bases to trimming and J lost 10 bases, with 20 bases between them. CD4+ naive, central memory, regulatory and stem cell-like memory cells were sorted via CD45RO/CCR7/CD25/CD127/CD95/CD27. Expressed TCRB transcripts were sequenced, since all the RNA that had been isolated was reverse transcribed. The data were produced by immunoSEQ multiplex PCR, yet TCRdb's version contains in-frame clones alone and is incomplete. The data hold roughly 150,000 clones, with 6.5% to 10% observed a single time. This specimen belongs to a study of beta chain features in type 1 diabetes. Whole-study results and caveats: A closer apparent resemblance between naive, central memory and Treg TCRB repertoires was seen in patients than in healthy donors. Among all four CD4+ subsets, Type 1 diabetes patients had TCRB CDR3s that were moderately but significantly shorter. It was possible that PCR favored shorter templates, equally so in patients and controls.

The sequence derives from a woman between 18 and 30 years old with type 1 diabetes. This sequence joins TRBV5-4 and TRBJ1-4, with D tentatively TRBD1 (5 bases). The source material was central memory CD4+ T cells from blood. DNA for the CDR3: TGTGCCAGCAGCGAGGGGACTGCAACCCGACGAAAACTGTTTTTT. This gives the protein CASSEGTATRRKLFF. Together with reference TRBV5-4 and TRBJ1-4, the CDR3 gives the full variable domain: ETGVTQSPTHLIKTRGQQVTLRCSSQSGHNTVSWYQQALGQGPQFIFQYYREEENGRGNFPPRFSGLQFPNYSSELNVNALELDDSALYLCASSEGTATRRKLFFGSGTQLSVL.